This TCR beta chain was sequenced during a study of spatial heterogeneity in lung cancer. Each CDR3 protein is one row after TCRdb ran MiXCR on the 5' RACE reads. The table includes around 6,000 distinct CDR3 sequences, approximately 16% detected once. Germline V gene lookup returns CDR1 SGHRS and CDR2 YFSETQ. Trimming took off 0 bases at V and 2 bases at J, with 11 bases between the two ends. CDR3 length equals 15 residues. By its share, this clonotype is medium-sized. Its target is not known. This beta chain turned up in a library designed for alpha chains; as an off-target read, its abundance says little. Findings and limits, study-wide: The number of expanded tumor alpha and beta chains correlated with mutation number.

Time point here: sample taken at primary tumor resection. Tumor, nontumor lung or frozen PBMC supplied whole RNA, sequenced without sorting. This chain uses TRBV5-1 with TRBJ2-5, with D possibly called TRBD1 or TRBD2 (6 bases each). The clonotype comes from a male donor with early-stage non-small cell lung cancer. This specimen was lung tumor tissue, taken at surgery. Here the CDR3 DNA reads TGCGCCAGCAGCTTGGTCCGGGGGCCTCAAGAGACCCAGTACTTC. Translation: CASSLVRGPQETQYF.